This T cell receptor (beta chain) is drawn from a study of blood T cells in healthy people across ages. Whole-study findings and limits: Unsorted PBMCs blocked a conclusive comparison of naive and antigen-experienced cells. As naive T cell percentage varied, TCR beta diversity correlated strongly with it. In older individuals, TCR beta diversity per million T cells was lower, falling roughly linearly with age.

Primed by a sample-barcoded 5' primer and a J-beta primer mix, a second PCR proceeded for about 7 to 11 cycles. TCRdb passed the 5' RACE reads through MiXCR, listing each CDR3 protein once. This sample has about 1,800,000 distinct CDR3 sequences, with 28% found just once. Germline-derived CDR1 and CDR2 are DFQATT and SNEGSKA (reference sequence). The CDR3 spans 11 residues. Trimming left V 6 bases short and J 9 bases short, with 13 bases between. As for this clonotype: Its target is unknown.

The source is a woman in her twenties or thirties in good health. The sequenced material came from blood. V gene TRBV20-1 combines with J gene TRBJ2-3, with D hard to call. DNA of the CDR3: TGCAGTGCCGTCCTCGGTAGGACGCAGTATTTT. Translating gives CSAVLGRTQYF.